This passage covers 30 T cell receptor beta chains from one sample sequenced in a study of T cells after yellow fever vaccination. TCRdb reprocessed the 5' RACE reads via MiXCR and lists one record per CDR3 protein. The data contain some 320,000 distinct CDR3 sequences, around 10% of them singletons. The sequenced sample was CD4+ T cells sorted from PBMCs, obtained 5 days after the yellow fever booster vaccination. The receptors were gathered from a man aged 18-30 years who received the YFV17D yellow fever vaccine.

V is TRBV12-3 or TRBV12-4 and J is TRBJ2-3, with D perhaps matching TRBD1 (6 bases). The V end was cut by 4 bases, the J end by 6 bases, with 17 bases between. CDR3 length equals 15 residues. The DNA of the CDR3 is TGTGCCAGCAGTTACGACCCCCCCCAGGGGGATACGCAGTATTTT. Its translation is CASSYDPPQGDTQYF.

This clonotype was observed many times. The gene calls are TRBV7-2 and TRBJ2-1, with D perhaps TRBD1 (6 bases). This CDR3 spans 15 amino acids. Per the germline V gene, CDR1 is SGHTA and CDR2 is FQGNSA. V dropped 2 bases and J dropped 5 bases, with 13 bases sitting between them. The CDR3 sequence: CASSLLQGQDNEQFF. CDR3 coding DNA: TGTGCCAGCAGCTTACTCCAGGGGCAAGACAATGAGCAGTTCTTC.

This chain joins TRBV4-2 and TRBJ1-5; 10 nucleotides match TRBD1. The V gene end was trimmed by 8 bases and the J gene end by 4 bases; junction bases not matched to a gene: 8. Per germline, CDR1 LGHNA and CDR2 YNFKEQ. CDR3 length: 15 amino acids. The CDR3 reads CASAERDRGNQPQHF. As DNA, the CDR3 is TGTGCCAGCGCCGAGAGGGACAGGGGAAATCAGCCCCAGCATTTT.

This clonotype was detected ten times or more. The chain couples TRBV7-9 to TRBJ2-1, with TRBD1 matching 10 bases. CDR3 length equals 14 residues. Looked up from germline, CDR1 is SEHNR and CDR2 is FQNEAQ (reference sequence). J gave up 8 bases and V 7 bases, and 8 bases lay outside the gene matches. In DNA form, the CDR3 reads TGTGCCAGCATACTGGACAGGGGGGGCGATGAGCAGTTCTTC. Amino acid sequence: CASILDRGGDEQFF.

This clonotype has a handful of counts. The rearrangement links TRBV5-1 to TRBJ1-1; TRBD1 matches 8 bases. The germline gives CDR1 SGHRS, CDR2 YFSETQ. The V and J ends lost 2 bases and 4 bases, in that order; junction bases with no gene match: 7. The CDR3 sequence is 15 residues long. The DNA of the CDR3 is TGCGCCAGCAGCTTCTCCGGACAGGGAGTCACTGAAGCTTTCTTT. This codes for CASSFSGQGVTEAFF.

The CDR3 nucleotides read TGTGCCAGCAGCCCGGGGACAGGGGGTGACATTCAGTACTTC. Protein sequence: CASSPGTGGDIQYF. The chain employs TRBV7-3 and TRBJ2-4; TRBD1 matches at 11 bases. This CDR3 is built from 14 residues. The germline V gene encodes CDR1 SGHTA and CDR2 FQGTGA. The V gene end was trimmed by 5 bases and the J gene end by 8 bases; junction bases not matched to a gene: 5.

This clonotype was picked up a small number of times. The chain combines TRBV7-3 with TRBJ2-7; tentatively, D is TRBD1 or TRBD2 (6 bases each). The V gene lost 5 bases and the J gene lost 3 bases, with 32 bases spanning the gap. CDR1 and CDR2 (germline): SGHTA, FQGTGA. The length of the CDR3 is 20 residues. The CDR3: CASSPPEGHEDLGKSYEQYV. The DNA for the CDR3 is TGTGCCAGCAGCCCCCCGGAGGGACACGAGGATCTAGGGAAAAGCTACGAGCAGTACGTC.

There are a few counts of this clonotype. J is TRBJ2-2 and V is TRBV11-2; D gene unclear. Trimming shortened V by 5 bases and J by 2 bases, and 12 bases separated the two germline ends. Germline CDR1 is SGHAT and CDR2 is FQNNGV. This CDR3 is 15 amino acids long. The CDR3 bases are TGTGCCAGCAGCCCCAACACAGTAAACACCGGGGAGCTGTTTTTT. Its translation: CASSPNTVNTGELFF.

The chain couples TRBV5-4 to TRBJ1-3; weak D call: TRBD1 (5 bases). Trimming shortened V by 3 bases and J by 10 bases, and 17 bases separated the two germline ends. This CDR3 comprises 14 residues. The germline V gene encodes CDR1 SGHNT and CDR2 YYREEE (reference sequence). The CDR3 nucleotides are TGTGCCAGCAGCTCCATGGGGGACGCGGGAACCATATATTTT. As protein: CASSSMGDAGTIYF.

This clonotype showed up many times. The chain is built from TRBV12-3 or TRBV12-4 and TRBJ2-3; D is unresolved. V lost 2 bases and J lost 0, with 9 bases in between. The CDR3 has 15 amino acids. The CDR3 region is CASSLSPVSTDTQYF. The DNA of the CDR3 is TGTGCCAGCAGTTTAAGTCCCGTGAGCACAGATACGCAGTATTTT.

The V and J genes are TRBV11-2 and TRBJ2-6, with 8 bases matching TRBD2. This CDR3 has 15 amino acids. CDR1 and CDR2 from the germline V gene are SGHAT and FQNNGV. Unmatched junction bases numbered 3, after V lost 6 bases and J lost 2 bases. The CDR3: CASRGLVAGANVLTF. In DNA form, the CDR3 reads TGTGCCAGCAGGGGACTAGTTGCTGGGGCCAACGTCCTGACTTTC.

The chain has TRBV4-2 and TRBJ1-6; D ambiguous. The germline gives CDR1 LGHNA, CDR2 YNFKEQ. V gave up 0 bases and J gave up 9 bases, with 24 bases separating them. The CDR3 is 19 amino acids. CDR3 DNA sequence: TGTGCCAGCAGCCAAGACACCCAGTTCAATCCAGCGTCCGGTTCACCCCTCCACTTT. Its protein is CASSQDTQFNPASGSPLHF.

The chain links TRBV3-1 to TRBJ1-4; D uncertain. The CDR3 length is 13 residues. Trimming left V 3 bases short and J 4 bases short, with 6 bases between. Germline V lookup: CDR1 LGHDT, CDR2 YNNKEL (reference sequence). This CDR3 reads CASSQNRNEKLFF. Here the CDR3 DNA reads TGTGCCAGCAGCCAGAATCGTAATGAAAAACTGTTTTTT.

J is TRBJ1-1 and V is TRBV6-6; TRBD1 is a possible D gene (5 bases). V was clipped by 6 bases and J by 1 base, with 15 bases between them. The CDR3 is made up of 15 amino acids. Germline V lookup: CDR1 MNHNY, CDR2 SVGAGI (reference sequence). The CDR3, as DNA: TGTGCCAGCAGCCGAACCGGGACTCAGAACACTGAAGCTTTCTTT. Translating gives CASSRTGTQNTEAFF.

The CDR3 region is CASSFDRGLRTEAFF. CDR3 DNA: TGTGCCAGCAGCTTTGACAGGGGGCTCCGCACTGAAGCTTTCTTT. This chain joins TRBV5-6 and TRBJ1-1, with TRBD1 identical over 10 bases. CDR1 and CDR2 (germline): SGHDT, YYEEEE. J lost 4 bases, V lost 2 bases, and 5 bases had no gene match. The CDR3 has 15 amino acids.

The chain carries TRBV5-1 and TRBJ2-2; 7 bases are a match to TRBD1. J gave up 2 bases and V 1 base, and 5 bases lay outside the gene matches. The CDR3 is 16 residues long. CDR1 is SGHRS, CDR2 YFSETQ, per germline. This chain's CDR3 is CASSLSAGGNTGELFF. DNA of the CDR3: TGCGCCAGCAGCTTGTCGGCAGGGGGTAACACCGGGGAGCTGTTTTTT.

The CDR3 loop reads CASGQGIINTEAFF. CDR3 DNA sequence: TGCGCCAGCGGACAGGGGATAATCAACACTGAAGCTTTCTTT. The V and J genes are TRBV5-1 and TRBJ1-1; 9 nucleotides line up with TRBD1. V shed 7 bases, J shed 2 bases, and the junction held 6 bases outside the gene matches. The germline gives CDR1 SGHRS, CDR2 YFSETQ. The CDR3 is made up of 14 amino acids. The full variable domain, in which reference TRBV5-1 and TRBJ1-1 provide the parts outside the CDR3, is KAGVTQTPRYLIKTRGQQVTLSCSPISGHRSVSWYQQTPGQGLQFLFEYFSETQRNKGNFPGRFSGRQFSNSRSEMNVSTLELGDSALYLCASGQGIINTEAFFGQGTRLTVV.

This clonotype has more than one count but fewer than ten. The genes are TRBV25-1 and TRBJ2-5; TRBD2 matches 9 bases. After removal of 1 base from V and 2 bases from J, the junction contained 5 bases not matched to a gene. This CDR3 comprises 16 residues. Germline CDR1 reads MGHDK; CDR2 reads SYGVNS. The CDR3 is CASSELGAGGQETQYF. For the CDR3, the DNA is TGTGCCAGCAGTGAATTAGGAGCGGGGGGTCAAGAGACCCAGTACTTC.

This chain uses TRBV2 with TRBJ2-1; unclear D gene. The CDR3 has 14 amino acids. V was trimmed by 2 bases and J by 5 bases, leaving 10 bases between them. The germline gives CDR1 SNHLY, CDR2 FYNNEI. CDR3 nucleotide sequence: TGTGCCAGCAGTGAATCTATACCGAACAATGAGCAGTTCTTC. This gives the protein CASSESIPNNEQFF.

In this sample, this clonotype turned up many times. The V call is TRBV3-1, the J call TRBJ2-2, with a possible D match to TRBD1 (6 bases). CDR1 and CDR2 from the germline V gene are LGHDT and YNNKEL (reference sequence). The length of the CDR3 is 16 residues. V gave up 2 bases and J gave up 7 bases, with 17 bases separating them. CDR3 sequence: CASSQLLGQSVGELFF. DNA of the CDR3: TGTGCCAGCAGCCAATTGCTAGGACAGTCCGTCGGGGAGCTGTTTTTT.

This clonotype was observed a handful of times. The chain has TRBV18 and TRBJ1-4, with 10 bases identical to TRBD1. CDR1 is KGHSH, CDR2 LQKENI, per germline. The CDR3 covers 15 residues. Trimming removed 4 bases from V and 4 bases from J; junction bases left unmatched: 3. CDR3 sequence: CASSRGTGDNEKLFF. The CDR3 region has the DNA TGTGCCAGCTCACGAGGGACAGGGGATAATGAAAAACTGTTTTTT.

The chain couples TRBV11-3 to TRBJ2-5, with D possibly TRBD1 on 5 matching bases. Trimming removed 5 bases from V and 0 bases from J, with 19 bases in between. Per the germline V gene, CDR1 is SGHNT and CDR2 is YENEEA. There are 17 residues in the CDR3. The CDR3 nucleotides are TGTGCCAGCAGCACCCCTTCACCAGGGCGTAACCAAGAGACCCAGTACTTC. Amino acid sequence: CASSTPSPGRNQETQYF.

The gene calls are TRBV30 and TRBJ1-1; D ambiguous. The CDR3 extends over 11 amino acids. The V gene lost 6 bases and the J gene lost 4 bases, with 9 bases spanning the gap. Germline V gives CDR1 GTSNPN, CDR2 SVGIG (reference sequence). CDR3 in DNA: TGTGCCTGTTTCGCACGCACTGAAGCTTTCTTT. Translated, it gives CACFARTEAFF.

This clonotype was seen at least ten times. The V and J genes are TRBV10-3 and TRBJ2-1; 13 bases agree with TRBD2. The J segment lost 15 bases and the V segment lost 2 bases, leaving 7 bases of the junction unmatched. Germline-derived CDR1 and CDR2 are ENHRY and SYGVKD. The CDR3 has 14 amino acids. This CDR3 is CAISELLAGGALFF. The CDR3 DNA is TGTGCCATCAGTGAGCTACTAGCGGGAGGGGCCCTGTTCTTC.

This sequence joins TRBV6-2 or TRBV6-3 and TRBJ2-7; TRBD1 is a possible D gene (5 bases). The V gene lost 5 bases and the J gene lost 3 bases, with 8 bases spanning the gap. Germline V CDR1 and CDR2: MNHEY, SVGEGT. This CDR3 is 12 amino acids long. CDR3 loop: CASSRQSYEQYF. CDR3 DNA: TGTGCCAGCAGTCGACAGAGCTACGAGCAGTACTTC.

This clonotype was picked up a small number of times. V is TRBV15 and J is TRBJ2-5; no reliable D call. Germline assignment: CDR1 LNHNV and CDR2 YYDKDF (reference sequence). This CDR3 is built from 14 residues. V lost 5 bases and J 0 bases, leaving 10 bases between the germline ends. The CDR3 DNA is TGTGCCACCAGCTTTACCACGTACCAAGAGACCCAGTACTTC. Its translation is CATSFTTYQETQYF.

This clonotype showed up just a few times. The genes are TRBV24-1 and TRBJ1-2; 7 bases fit TRBD1. Losses at the gene ends were 1 base for V and 3 bases for J; bases not matched to a gene: 7. Germline CDR1 and CDR2: KGHDR and SFDVKD. This CDR3 region has 16 residues. The CDR3 sequence: CATSDLNRQGYYGYTF. CDR3 nucleotide sequence: TGTGCCACCAGTGATTTAAACCGACAGGGCTACTATGGCTACACCTTC.

The V and J genes are TRBV30 and TRBJ1-1, with TRBD1 as a possible D gene (5 bases). V lost 4 bases, J lost 6 bases, and 9 bases lay in between. Per the germline V gene, CDR1 is GTSNPN and CDR2 is SVGIG (reference sequence). The CDR3 runs 11 residues. In DNA, the CDR3 is TGTGCCTGGACACGGGACTCTGAAGCTTTCTTT. As protein: CAWTRDSEAFF. Using reference TRBV30 and TRBJ1-1 for the parts outside the CDR3, the full variable domain is SQTIHQWPATLVQPVGSPLSLECTVEGTSNPNLYWYRQAAGRGLQLLFYSVGIGQISSEVPQNLSASRPQDRQFILSSKKLLLSDSGFYLCAWTRDSEAFFGQGTRLTVV.

This clonotype was counted between two and nine times. V is TRBV4-2 and J is TRBJ1-1, with D maybe TRBD1 (6 bases). This CDR3 is built from 17 residues. Trimming shortened V by 0 bases and J by 1 base, and 15 bases separated the two germline ends. Germline assignment: CDR1 LGHNA and CDR2 YNFKEQ. CDR3 nucleotide sequence: TGTGCCAGCAGCCAAGATGGCGCCAGGGGAGGGAACACTGAAGCTTTCTTT. As protein: CASSQDGARGGNTEAFF.

This clonotype was seen at least ten times. The chain uses TRBV7-8 and TRBJ2-5; possibly TRBD1 or TRBD2 for D (5 bases each). The CDR3 is 13 amino acids. CDR1 and CDR2 from the germline V gene are SGHVS and FQNEAQ. Trimming took off 4 bases at V and 7 bases at J, with 13 bases between the two ends. This CDR3 is CASSWDGRGTQYF. The CDR3 bases are TGTGCCAGCAGCTGGGACGGCCGGGGGACCCAGTACTTC.